The clone carrying this T cell receptor (beta chain) came up once. Its target is unknown. Since all of the isolated RNA was reverse transcribed, expressed TCRB transcripts were what got sequenced. Sequencing used immunoSEQ multiplex PCR; TCRdb keeps in-frame clones, though not all of them. The sample lists hundreds of thousands of clones, roughly 16% seen once, with approximately 0.087% in the top ten. The data were taken from a study of beta chain features in type 1 diabetes. Study-level findings and limits: Cells carrying high TCR expression could end up over-represented when cDNA is sequenced. Sampled from patients, naive, central memory and Treg TCRB repertoires appeared more similar than those sampled from healthy donors.

The junction had 1 base not matched to a gene; V was cut back by 0 bases and J by 2 bases. From germline, CDR1 is SGHRS and CDR2 YFSETQ. The CDR3 totals 14 residues. CD45RO/CCR7/CD25/CD127/CD95/CD27 sorting isolated CD4+ naive, central memory, regulatory and stem cell-like memory cells. V is TRBV5-1 and J is TRBJ2-7; 8 bases are shared with TRBD2. The sequenced sample was naive CD4+ T cells from blood. This receptor was obtained from a man between 18 and 29 years old in good health. CDR3 in amino acids: CASSLGLATYEQYF. CDR3 DNA sequence: TGCGCCAGCAGCTTGGGACTAGCGACCTACGAGCAGTACTTC.